This T cell receptor beta chain comes out of a study of shared clonotypes between healthy human individuals. The germline V gene encodes CDR1 MNHEY and CDR2 SMNVEV (reference sequence). CDR3 length: 15 amino acids. Trimming cost V 0 bases and J 1 base, with 7 bases left between them. Some clones are missing from TCRdb's copy, which holds only in-frame ones; the method was immunoSEQ multiplex PCR. This table has approximately 740,000 clones, roughly 70% appearing once. The V gene is TRBV27, the J gene TRBJ2-1; D uncertain. The sample comprised memory CD4+ T cells sorted from blood. Subset noted: CD45RA-negative fraction. This sequence was found in a woman aged 25 to 39 in good health. Here the CDR3 DNA reads TGTGCCAGCAGTTTATCCTCTAGGTCCTACAATGAGCAGTTCTTC. It codes for CASSLSSRSYNEQFF.